This T cell receptor beta chain was identified during a study of T cell repertoires in cytomegalovirus infection. The wider study: Indicated by public TCR beta signatures were CMV infection and matching HLA type.

This clonotype was detected ten times or more. Its antigen is not identified. V dropped 1 base and J dropped 2 bases, with 17 bases sitting between them. This CDR3 comprises 17 residues. The V gene's germline CDR1 is SGHAT and CDR2 FQNNGV. Study-level points and caveats: HLA-C-restricted CMV-specific TCR beta clonotypes were dominant in the ex vivo response. Based on cumulative public TCR beta family frequency, carriers of CMV plus the relevant HLA were identified.

TCRdb fed the reads into MiXCR, producing one record per CDR3 protein. Among 200,000 to 300,000 distinct CDR3 sequences listed, roughly an eighth were seen once. This receptor was identified in a human donor in good health (CMV status not recorded). Some clones in this sample may be carry-over from other donors' samples. The rearrangement uses TRBV11-2 and TRBJ1-1; D gene unclear. Specimen: PBMCs. The CDR3: CASSLVMRHFTNTEAFF. DNA for the CDR3: TGTGCCAGCAGCTTAGTTATGAGACACTTTACAAACACTGAAGCTTTCTTT.